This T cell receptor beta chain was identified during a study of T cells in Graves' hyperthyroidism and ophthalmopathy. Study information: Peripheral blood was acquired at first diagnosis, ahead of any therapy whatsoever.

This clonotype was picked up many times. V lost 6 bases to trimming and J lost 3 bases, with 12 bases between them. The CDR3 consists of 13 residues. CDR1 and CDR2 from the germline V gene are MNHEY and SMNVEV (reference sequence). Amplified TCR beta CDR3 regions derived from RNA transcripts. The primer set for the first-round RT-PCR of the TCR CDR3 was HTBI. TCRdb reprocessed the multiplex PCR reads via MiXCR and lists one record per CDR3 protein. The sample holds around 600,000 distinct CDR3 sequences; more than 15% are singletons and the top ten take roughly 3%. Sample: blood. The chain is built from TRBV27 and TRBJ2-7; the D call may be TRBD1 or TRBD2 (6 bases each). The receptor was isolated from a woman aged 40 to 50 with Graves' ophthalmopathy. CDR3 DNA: TGTGCCAGCAGGCGGGACACTCACTACGAGCAGTACTTC. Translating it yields CASRRDTHYEQYF.